These 4 T cell receptor beta chains share one sample of origin, sequenced in a study of blood T cells in healthy people across ages. Primers used in a second PCR of about 7 to 12 cycles were a sample-barcoded 5' primer and a J-beta primer mix. In TCRdb, the 5' RACE reads were re-called with MiXCR into one record per CDR3 protein. The sample records some 760,000 distinct CDR3 sequences, more than 20% being singletons. The data were also submitted as part of a second study, on T cells of mothers and their children.

Source material: blood. These TCRs come from a boy aged 10-17 years in good health.

The CDR3 DNA sequence: TGTGCCAGTCAACCCCAGGGGGGAGTCGATGAGCAGTTCTTC. It codes for CASQPQGGVDEQFF. The chain combines TRBV18 with TRBJ2-1, with TRBD1 as a possible D gene (7 bases). V was pared by 9 bases and J by 8 bases, with 20 bases between. CDR3 length: 14 residues. Germline V lookup: CDR1 KGHSH, CDR2 LQKENI.

V is TRBV2 and J is TRBJ2-7; no reliable D call. Germline assignment: CDR1 SNHLY and CDR2 FYNNEI. This CDR3 has 15 residues. Trimming pared 0 bases from V and 2 bases from J, leaving 11 bases between. The CDR3 loop reads CASSEARTETYEQYF. CDR3 nucleotide sequence: TGTGCCAGCAGTGAAGCGCGAACAGAAACCTACGAGCAGTACTTC.

This clonotype was detected a few times. The rearrangement joins TRBV28 to TRBJ1-5; possibly TRBD1 for D (6 bases). This CDR3 region has 14 residues. V was trimmed by 0 bases and J by 9 bases, leaving 12 bases between them. The germline V gene has CDR1 MDHEN and CDR2 SYDVKM. CDR3: CASSLWTGRWPQHF. Here the CDR3 DNA reads TGTGCCAGCAGTTTATGGACAGGCCGGTGGCCCCAGCATTTT.

The CDR3 loop is CASSLPGGQAYGYTF. The CDR3 DNA sequence: TGTGCCAGCAGTCTACCGGGGGGACAGGCCTATGGCTACACCTTC. The chain couples TRBV6-6 to TRBJ1-2; 8 bases are a match to TRBD1. The germline CDR1 and CDR2 sequences are MNHNY and SVGAGI (reference sequence). The CDR3 has 15 residues. V was clipped by 5 bases and J by 4 bases; unmatched bases: 9.